This section outlines one TCR beta chain sequence together with its context. This specimen comes from a study of OX40 agonist ivuxolimab in advanced cancers. Study as a whole: With a range of about 23 to 85, age averaged about 59 years, and 75% to 90% were male.

Germline lookup yields CDR1 SNHLY and CDR2 FYNNEI. Trimming pared 5 bases from V and 4 bases from J, leaving 11 bases between. The CDR3 loop spans 13 amino acids. Repertoires were generated with immunoSEQ multiplex PCR, while TCRdb's copy carries only in-frame clones and drops some. Among about 26,000 clones listed, around four fifths were seen once. The chain employs TRBV2 and TRBJ1-2; TRBD1 is a possible D gene (6 bases). Sequencing used CD4+ or CD8+ T cells sorted from blood, obtained in a trial of the OX40 agonist ivuxolimab. This sequence originates from an adult with an advanced solid tumor such as melanoma, head and neck, liver or kidney cancer. The CDR3 DNA sequence: TGTGCCAGCAGTCCTAGGACAGTCTATGGCTACACCTTC. Translated: CASSPRTVYGYTF. Full variable domain (outside the CDR3, taken from reference TRBV2 and TRBJ1-2): EPEVTQTPSHQVTQMGQEVILRCVPISNHLYFYWYRQILGQKVEFLVSFYNNEISEKSEIFDDQFSVERPDGSNFTLKIRSTKLEDSAMYFCASSPRTVYGYTFGSGTRLTVV.